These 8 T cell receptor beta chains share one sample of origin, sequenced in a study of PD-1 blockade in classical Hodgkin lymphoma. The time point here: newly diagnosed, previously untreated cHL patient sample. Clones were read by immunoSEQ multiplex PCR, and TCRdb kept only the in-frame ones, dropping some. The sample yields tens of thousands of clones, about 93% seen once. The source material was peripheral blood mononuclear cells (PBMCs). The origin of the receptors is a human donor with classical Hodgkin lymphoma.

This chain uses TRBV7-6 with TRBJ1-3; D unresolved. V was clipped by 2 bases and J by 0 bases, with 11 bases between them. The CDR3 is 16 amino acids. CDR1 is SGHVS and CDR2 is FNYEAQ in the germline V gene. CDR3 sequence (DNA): TGTGCCAGCAGCTTATGGGAGTTAAGCTCTGGAAACACCATATATTTT. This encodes CASSLWELSSGNTIYF.

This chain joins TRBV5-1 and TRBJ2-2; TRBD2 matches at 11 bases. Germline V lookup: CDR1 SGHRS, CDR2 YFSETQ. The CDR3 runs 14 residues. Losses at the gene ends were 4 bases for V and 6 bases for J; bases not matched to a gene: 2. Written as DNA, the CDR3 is TGCGCCAGCAGCACTAGCGGGAGTTCCGGGGAGCTGTTTTTT. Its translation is CASSTSGSSGELFF.

CDR3 amino acids: CASRRDGGSNYGYTF. The DNA of the CDR3 is TGTGCCAGCAGACGGGACGGTGGGTCTAACTATGGCTACACCTTC. The gene calls are TRBV6-5 and TRBJ1-2, with D perhaps matching TRBD1 (5 bases). V lost 6 bases and J 0 bases, leaving 14 bases between the germline ends. The V gene's germline CDR1 is MNHEY and CDR2 SVGAGI. CDR3 length equals 15 residues.

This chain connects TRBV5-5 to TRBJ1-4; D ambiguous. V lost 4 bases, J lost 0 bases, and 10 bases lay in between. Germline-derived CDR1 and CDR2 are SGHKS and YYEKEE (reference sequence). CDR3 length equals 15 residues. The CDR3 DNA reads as TGTGCCAGCAGCGTCTCCGCCGCAACTAATGAAAAACTGTTTTTT. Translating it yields CASSVSAATNEKLFF. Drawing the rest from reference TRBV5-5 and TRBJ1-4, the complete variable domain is DAGVTQSPTHLIKTRGQQVTLRCSPISGHKSVSWYQQVLGQGPQFIFQYYEKEERGRGNFPDRFSARQFPNYSSELNVNALLLGDSALYLCASSVSAATNEKLFFGSGTQLSVL.

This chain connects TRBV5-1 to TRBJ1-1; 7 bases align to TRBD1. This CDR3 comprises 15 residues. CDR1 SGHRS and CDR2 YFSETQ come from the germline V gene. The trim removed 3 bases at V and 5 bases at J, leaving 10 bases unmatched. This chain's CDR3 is CASSSETRGHTEAFF. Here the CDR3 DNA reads TGCGCCAGCAGCTCTGAGACTAGGGGGCATACTGAAGCTTTCTTT.

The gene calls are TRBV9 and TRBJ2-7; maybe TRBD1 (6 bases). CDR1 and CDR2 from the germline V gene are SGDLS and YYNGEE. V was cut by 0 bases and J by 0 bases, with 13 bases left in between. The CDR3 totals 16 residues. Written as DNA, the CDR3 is TGTGCCAGCAGCGTAGTATCGAGGGGGAGCTCCTACGAGCAGTACTTC. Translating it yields CASSVVSRGSSYEQYF.

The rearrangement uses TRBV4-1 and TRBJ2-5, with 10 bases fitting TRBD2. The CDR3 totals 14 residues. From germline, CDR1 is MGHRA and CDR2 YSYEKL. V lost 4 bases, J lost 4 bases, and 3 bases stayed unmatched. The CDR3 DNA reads TGCGCCAGCAGCCCCCGACTAGCGGGAGAGACCCAGTACTTC. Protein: CASSPRLAGETQYF.

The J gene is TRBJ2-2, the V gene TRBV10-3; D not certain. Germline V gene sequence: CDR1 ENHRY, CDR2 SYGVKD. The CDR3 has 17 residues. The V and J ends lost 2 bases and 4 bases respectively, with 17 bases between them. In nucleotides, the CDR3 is TGTGCCATCAGTGAGCCCTTGGGCTCCTCGGGCACCGGGGAGCTGTTTTTT. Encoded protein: CAISEPLGSSGTGELFF.